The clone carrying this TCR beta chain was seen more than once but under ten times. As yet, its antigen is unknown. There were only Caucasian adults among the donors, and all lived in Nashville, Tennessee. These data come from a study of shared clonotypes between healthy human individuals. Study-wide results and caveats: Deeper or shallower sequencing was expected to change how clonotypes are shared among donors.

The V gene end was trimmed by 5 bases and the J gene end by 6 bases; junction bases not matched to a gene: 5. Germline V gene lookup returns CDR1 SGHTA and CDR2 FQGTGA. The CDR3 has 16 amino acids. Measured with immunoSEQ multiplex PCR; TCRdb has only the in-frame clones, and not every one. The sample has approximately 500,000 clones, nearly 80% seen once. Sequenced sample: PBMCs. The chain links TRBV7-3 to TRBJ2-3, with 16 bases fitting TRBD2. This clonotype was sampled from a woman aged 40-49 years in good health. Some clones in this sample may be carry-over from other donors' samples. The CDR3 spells CASSGPGLAGGDTQYF. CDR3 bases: TGTGCCAGCAGCGGACCGGGACTAGCGGGAGGGGATACGCAGTATTTT.